This T cell receptor beta chain was recovered during a study of cytomegalovirus exposure and HLA in healthy donors. The CDR3 length is 14 residues. Germline V gene sequence: CDR1 SGHDT, CDR2 YYEEEE. Trimming stripped 4 bases from V and 2 bases from J, with 12 bases between. 13 Jbeta primers and 60 Vbeta primers were used for the PCR. Assay used: immunoSEQ multiplex PCR; TCRdb lists only in-frame clones, some missing. The sample includes 100,000 to 150,000 clones, roughly 80% seen only once; the top ten take 1.4% to 1.5%. The sequenced sample was PBMCs. The TCR originated in a female donor in good health and CMV-seronegative. This chain connects TRBV5-6 to TRBJ2-5; TRBD1 might be the D (5 bases). CDR3 loop: CASSGASPQETQYF. The CDR3 DNA reads as TGTGCCAGCAGCGGGGCAAGTCCTCAAGAGACCCAGTACTTC.